These 21 T cell receptor beta chains originate from one sample sequenced in a study of cytomegalovirus exposure and HLA in healthy donors. PCR amplification relied on 60 Vbeta primers (plus 13 Jbeta primers). Generated by immunoSEQ multiplex PCR, the TCRdb table keeps only in-frame clones and is missing some. The repertoire consists of more than 150,000 clones, with roughly 88% occurring once and the leading ten covering around 1.2%. Sequenced: PBMCs. These receptors were taken from a girl aged 2 to 9 in good health and CMV-seropositive.

This chain uses TRBV2 with TRBJ1-2; D uncertain. CDR1 and CDR2 (germline): SNHLY, FYNNEI. The CDR3 contains 17 residues. Trimming stripped 6 bases from V and 1 base from J, with 21 bases between. DNA of the CDR3: TGTGCCAGCAGGGAGGGATACGCGAGAAGGGTTAACTATGGCTACACCTTC. It specifies CASREGYARRVNYGYTF.

The V and J genes are TRBV5-6 and TRBJ2-3, with a weak D call TRBD2 (7 bases). Germline CDR1 SGHDT, CDR2 YYEEEE. Trimming pared 4 bases from V and 2 bases from J, leaving 14 bases between. This CDR3 region has 15 residues. For the CDR3, the DNA is TGTGCCAGCAGCCCAGCCCGGGGGGCCACAGATACGCAGTATTTT. Its protein is CASSPARGATDTQYF.

The chain recombines TRBV11-3 with TRBJ2-7; 7 bases match TRBD1. The CDR3 sequence is 14 residues long. The J segment lost 3 bases and the V segment lost 1 base, leaving 3 bases of the junction unmatched. The germline CDR1 and CDR2 sequences are SGHNT and YENEEA. The chain's CDR3 is CASSLGQGFYEQYF. For the CDR3, the DNA is TGTGCCAGCAGCTTAGGACAGGGTTTCTACGAGCAGTACTTC.

Concerning this clone itself: This sample also contains other DNA sequences that code for the same CDR3. V is TRBV6-5 and J is TRBJ2-5; tentatively, D is TRBD1 (5 bases). In germline, CDR1 is MNHEY, CDR2 SVGAGI. CDR3 length equals 14 residues. The V and J ends lost 4 bases and 4 bases respectively, with 13 bases between them. CDR3 bases: TGTGCCAGCAGTTGGGGCTTGAGGACAGAGACCCAGTACTTC. Amino acid sequence: CASSWGLRTETQYF.

In this sample, this clone turned up a few times. The V gene is TRBV2, the J gene TRBJ1-4; 8 bases align to TRBD1. The CDR3 has 14 amino acids. Germline V gene sequence: CDR1 SNHLY, CDR2 FYNNEI. Trimming cost V 4 bases and J 8 bases; bases outside gene matches: 6. CDR3 region: CASSGDRGVEKLFF. The CDR3 DNA follows: TGTGCCAGCAGTGGCGACAGGGGAGTCGAAAAACTGTTTTTT.

V is TRBV11-3 and J is TRBJ2-3; 9 bases line up with TRBD2. The CDR3 spans 16 residues. V trimming: 0 bases; J trimming: 4 bases; junction bases outside the gene matches: 5. CDR1 is SGHNT and CDR2 is YENEEA in the germline V gene. The CDR3 coding sequence is TGTGCCAGCAGCTTAGAGGGCGGGGGGGCCGCAGATACGCAGTATTTT. Translating it yields CASSLEGGGAADTQYF.

This chain links TRBV7-8 with TRBJ2-2; a possible D gene is TRBD1 (6 bases). Trimming left V 5 bases short and J 4 bases short, with 11 bases between. Germline CDR1 SGHVS, CDR2 FQNEAQ. The CDR3 length is 14 residues. CDR3: CASSGGRGTGELFF. DNA for the CDR3: TGTGCCAGCAGCGGGGGCAGGGGCACCGGGGAGCTGTTTTTT.

The rearrangement links TRBV5-1 to TRBJ1-1; D gene uncertain. The CDR3 is 14 amino acids. CDR1 and CDR2 from the germline V gene are SGHRS and YFSETQ. V was trimmed by 0 bases and J by 7 bases, leaving 13 bases between them. CDR3 region: CASSLEHFRDEAFF. The CDR3 region has the DNA TGCGCCAGCAGCTTGGAACACTTTCGGGATGAAGCTTTCTTT.

The gene calls are TRBV28 and TRBJ2-7; 10 bases align to TRBD1. Germline V lookup: CDR1 MDHEN, CDR2 SYDVKM. The CDR3 consists of 15 residues. V trimming: 5 bases; J trimming: 1 base; junction bases outside the gene matches: 5. The chain's CDR3 is CASSSPGQGSYEQYF. Written as DNA, the CDR3 is TGTGCCAGCAGTAGCCCGGGACAGGGGTCCTACGAGCAGTACTTC.

The V and J genes are TRBV6-5 and TRBJ2-2, with D possibly being TRBD2 (6 bases). Germline CDR1 and CDR2: MNHEY and SVGAGI. The CDR3 length is 13 residues. V lost 7 bases to trimming and J lost 3 bases, with 9 bases between them. CDR3 coding DNA: TGTGCCAGCAAGGAGGGATACACCGGGGAGCTGTTTTTT. Translated: CASKEGYTGELFF.

This clone was detected once. This sequence joins TRBV5-8 and TRBJ1-1; a weak D match, TRBD1 (5 bases). The V gene lost 4 bases and the J gene lost 4 bases, with 20 bases spanning the gap. In germline, CDR1 is SGHTS, CDR2 YDEGEE. The length of the CDR3 is 16 residues. CDR3 nucleotides: TGTGCCAGCAGCCCGCGTTTGGGGGTGGGGGGCACTGAAGCTTTCTTT. It specifies CASSPRLGVGGTEAFF. Full variable domain (outside the CDR3, taken from reference TRBV5-8 and TRBJ1-1): EAGVTQSPTHLIKTRGQQATLRCSPISGHTSVYWYQQALGLGLQFLLWYDEGEERNRGNFPPRFSGRQFPNYSSELNVNALELEDSALYLCASSPRLGVGGTEAFFGQGTRLTVV.

This rearrangement joins TRBV25-1 to TRBJ1-2, with TRBD1 matching over 7 bases. Germline V gene data show CDR1 as MGHDK and CDR2 as SYGVNS. The CDR3 is 13 amino acids. With 4 bases clipped from V and 7 bases from J, the junction kept 6 bases outside the gene matches. This CDR3 is CASSGNRGSGYTF. CDR3 DNA: TGTGCCAGCAGTGGAAACAGGGGAAGTGGCTACACCTTC.

The CDR3 sequence: CASRPTPTGMVEQYF. CDR3 sequence (DNA): TGTGCCAGCAGGCCCACGCCGACAGGGATGGTCGAGCAGTACTTC. The chain has TRBV27 and TRBJ2-7; TRBD1 aligns across 7 bases. The V gene's germline CDR1 is MNHEY and CDR2 SMNVEV (reference sequence). Unmatched junction bases numbered 14, after V lost 6 bases and J lost 6 bases. CDR3 length equals 15 residues.

V gene TRBV11-2 combines with J gene TRBJ1-1, with 7 bases lining up with TRBD1. This CDR3 is built from 15 residues. Looked up from germline, CDR1 is SGHAT and CDR2 is FQNNGV. Unmatched junction bases numbered 7, after V lost 5 bases and J lost 1 base. The CDR3 loop is CASSQAYRGNTEAFF. The CDR3 nucleotides read TGTGCCAGCAGCCAAGCTTACAGGGGGAACACTGAAGCTTTCTTT.

V is TRBV5-4 and J is TRBJ2-2; 7 bases line up with TRBD1. This CDR3 is built from 15 residues. CDR1 and CDR2 from the germline V gene are SGHNT and YYREEE (reference sequence). Trimming at V came to 4 bases and at J to 5 bases, leaving 8 bases not matched to a gene. The CDR3 is CASSRQGGATGELFF. DNA for the CDR3: TGTGCCAGCAGCCGACAGGGCGGTGCAACCGGGGAGCTGTTTTTT. Full variable domain (outside the CDR3, taken from reference TRBV5-4 and TRBJ2-2): ETGVTQSPTHLIKTRGQQVTLRCSSQSGHNTVSWYQQALGQGPQFIFQYYREEENGRGNFPPRFSGLQFPNYSSELNVNALELDDSALYLCASSRQGGATGELFFGEGSRLTVL.

The genes are TRBV28 and TRBJ2-3; 12 nucleotides line up with TRBD2. The CDR3 has 19 residues. Trimming cost V 8 bases and J 0 bases; bases outside gene matches: 15. Germline V gene sequence: CDR1 MDHEN, CDR2 SYDVKM. For the CDR3, the DNA is TGTGCCAGCCTTGTGCCACCGGGACTAGCGGGTACTAGCACAGATACGCAGTATTTT. It yields the protein CASLVPPGLAGTSTDTQYF.

The J gene is TRBJ2-4, the V gene TRBV6-1, with a tentative D call TRBD2 (5 bases). The CDR3 is 14 residues long. Germline V CDR1 and CDR2: MNHNS, SASEGT. The V end was cut by 4 bases, the J end by 4 bases, with 11 bases between. Here the CDR3 reads CASSGLAVKNIQYF. The CDR3 nucleotides read TGTGCCAGCAGTGGGCTAGCCGTGAAAAACATTCAGTACTTC.

The V call is TRBV11-2, the J call TRBJ2-2, with 9 nucleotides matching TRBD2. Per the germline V gene, CDR1 is SGHAT and CDR2 is FQNNGV. V lost 5 bases, J lost 4 bases, and 8 bases stayed unmatched. This CDR3 is built from 16 residues. DNA of the CDR3: TGTGCCAGCAGCCCCGGACTAGCGACCCGCACCGGGGAGCTGTTTTTT. Its protein is CASSPGLATRTGELFF.

The chain recombines TRBV9 with TRBJ1-1; 7 positions match TRBD1. The V gene end was trimmed by 2 bases and the J gene end by 6 bases; junction bases not matched to a gene: 7. Germline CDR1 SGDLS, CDR2 YYNGEE. The CDR3 is made up of 14 amino acids. CDR3 nucleotides: TGTGCCAGCAGCGTTAAGACAGGGCCGGCTGAAGCTTTCTTT. Amino acid sequence: CASSVKTGPAEAFF.

The chain has TRBV6-5 and TRBJ1-1; 10 bases match TRBD1. The CDR3 loop spans 16 amino acids. Germline CDR1 and CDR2: MNHEY and SVGAGI. V was pared by 4 bases and J by 3 bases, with 8 bases of the junction left unmatched. CDR3: CASSSPGTGVDTEAFF. The CDR3 coding sequence is TGTGCCAGCAGTTCGCCCGGGACAGGGGTGGACACTGAAGCTTTCTTT.

The J gene is TRBJ2-1, the V gene TRBV11-2, with D hard to call. CDR1 and CDR2 (germline): SGHAT, FQNNGV. This CDR3 comprises 14 residues. V was trimmed by 5 bases and J by 6 bases, leaving 14 bases between them. DNA for the CDR3: TGTGCCAGCAGCCGCTTTCAGGCTACCAATGAGCAGTTCTTC. Its protein product is CASSRFQATNEQFF.